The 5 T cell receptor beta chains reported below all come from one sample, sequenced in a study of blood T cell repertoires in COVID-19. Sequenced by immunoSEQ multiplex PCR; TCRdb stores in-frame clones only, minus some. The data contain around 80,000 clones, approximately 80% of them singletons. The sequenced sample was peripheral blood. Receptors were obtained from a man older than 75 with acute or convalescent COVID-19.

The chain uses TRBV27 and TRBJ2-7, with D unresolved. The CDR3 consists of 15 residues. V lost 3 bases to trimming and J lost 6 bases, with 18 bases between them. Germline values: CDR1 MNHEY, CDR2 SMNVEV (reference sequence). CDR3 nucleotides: TGTGCCAGCAGTTTGTATCTTTCAGGTATTCGCGAGCAGTACTTC. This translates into CASSLYLSGIREQYF.

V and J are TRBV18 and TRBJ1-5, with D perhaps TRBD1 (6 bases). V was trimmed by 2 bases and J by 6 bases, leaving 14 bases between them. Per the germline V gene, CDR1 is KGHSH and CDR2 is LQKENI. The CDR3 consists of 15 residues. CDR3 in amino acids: CASSPGGGGSQPQHF. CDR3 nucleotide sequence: TGTGCCAGCTCACCAGGTGGGGGCGGGAGTCAGCCCCAGCATTTT.

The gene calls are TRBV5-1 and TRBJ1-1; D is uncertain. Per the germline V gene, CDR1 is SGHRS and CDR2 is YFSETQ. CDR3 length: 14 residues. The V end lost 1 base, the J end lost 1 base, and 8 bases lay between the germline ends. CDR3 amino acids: CASSLLKQNTEAFF. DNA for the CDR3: TGCGCCAGCAGCTTGCTAAAGCAGAACACTGAAGCTTTCTTT.

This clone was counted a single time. CDR3 nucleotide sequence: TGTGCCAGCAGTTTATCGTGGGCTGTGGGGACCCAGTACTTC. Residues: CASSLSWAVGTQYF. This chain joins TRBV27 and TRBJ2-5; D gene ambiguous. The CDR3 has 14 residues. Deletions cut 0 bases from V and 7 bases from J, with 12 bases between. Per the germline V gene, CDR1 is MNHEY and CDR2 is SMNVEV (reference sequence).

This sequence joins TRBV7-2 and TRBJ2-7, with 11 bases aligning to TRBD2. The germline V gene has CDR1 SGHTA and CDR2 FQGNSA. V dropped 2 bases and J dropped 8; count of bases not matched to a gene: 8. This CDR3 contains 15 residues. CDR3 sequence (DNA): TGTGCCAGCAGCTTAAAGGCTAGCGGGGGGCAAAAGCAGTACTTC. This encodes CASSLKASGGQKQYF.